This T cell receptor beta chain was profiled in a study of control samples from healthy donors and cancer patients. Libraries were prepared by immunoSEQ multiplex PCR; TCRdb keeps only in-frame clonotypes and omits some of them. The data show about 170,000 clones, approximately 92% seen once. With V trimmed by 2 bases and J by 2 bases, 5 bases remained unmatched. Germline V gene data show CDR1 as SGHVS and CDR2 as FQNEAQ. The CDR3 extends over 15 amino acids. V is TRBV7-8 and J is TRBJ2-7, with 8 positions matching TRBD1. The sequenced sample consisted of blood. The sequence was obtained from a woman aged 55-75 years in good health. Here the CDR3 DNA reads TGTGCCAGCAGCTTATTCCAGGGGGCTACCTACGAGCAGTACTTC. Translating gives CASSLFQGATYEQYF.